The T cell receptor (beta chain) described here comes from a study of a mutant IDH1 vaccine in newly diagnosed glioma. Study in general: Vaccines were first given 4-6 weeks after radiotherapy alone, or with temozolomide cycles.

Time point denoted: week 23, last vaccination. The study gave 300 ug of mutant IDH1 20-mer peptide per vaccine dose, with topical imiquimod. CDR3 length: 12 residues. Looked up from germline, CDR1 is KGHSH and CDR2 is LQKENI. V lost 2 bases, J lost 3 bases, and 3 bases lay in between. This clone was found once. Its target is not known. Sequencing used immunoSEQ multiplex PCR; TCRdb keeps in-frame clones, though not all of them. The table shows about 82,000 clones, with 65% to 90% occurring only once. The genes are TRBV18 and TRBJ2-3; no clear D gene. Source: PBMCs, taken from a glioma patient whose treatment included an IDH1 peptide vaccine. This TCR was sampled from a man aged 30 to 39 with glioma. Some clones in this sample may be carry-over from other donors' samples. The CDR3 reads CASSPTTDTQYF. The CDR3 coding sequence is TGTGCCAGCTCACCAACGACAGATACGCAGTATTTT.